Shown below are 6 T cell receptor beta chains from a single sample sequenced in a study of blood T cell repertoires in COVID-19. Produced via immunoSEQ multiplex PCR; TCRdb's table is partial and in-frame only. The table lists under 550,000 clones, approximately 90% of them singletons. Input material: peripheral blood. These receptors all come from a man younger than 35 with COVID-19, enrolled during active disease.

The count of this clone is one. Other DNA sequences in the sample encode the same CDR3. The V call is TRBV11-3, the J call TRBJ2-7, with 7 bases fitting TRBD1. The germline gives CDR1 SGHNT, CDR2 YENEEA. Losses at the gene ends were 6 bases for V and 5 bases for J; bases not matched to a gene: 10. This CDR3 is built from 14 residues. CDR3 DNA: TGTGCCAGCAGAAGTAGGGACAGTCTTCACGAGCAGTACTTC. This encodes CASRSRDSLHEQYF.

The chain has TRBV7-9 and TRBJ2-1; 10 positions match TRBD2. CDR3 length equals 16 residues. J lost 5 bases, V lost 5 bases, and 9 bases had no gene match. CDR1 SEHNR and CDR2 FQNEAQ come from the germline V gene (reference sequence). CDR3 amino acids: CASSKREGVWNNEQFF. The CDR3 DNA reads as TGTGCCAGCAGCAAGCGGGAGGGGGTTTGGAACAATGAGCAGTTCTTC.

This clone appeared once. The rearrangement joins TRBV18 to TRBJ2-3; no definite D call. The germline V gene has CDR1 KGHSH and CDR2 LQKENI. Trimming took off 6 bases at V and 6 bases at J, with 7 bases between the two ends. This CDR3 is built from 11 residues. In DNA form, the CDR3 reads TGTGCCAGCTCCCCCGAGGATACGCAGTATTTT. It yields the protein CASSPEDTQYF.

The V call is TRBV4-2, the J call TRBJ2-3, with a possible D match to TRBD1 (6 bases). The germline V and J ends were trimmed by 1 base and 3 bases, with 11 bases remaining between them. This CDR3 has 15 residues. Germline V lookup: CDR1 LGHNA, CDR2 YNFKEQ. This CDR3 is CASSQAWGLTDTQYF. CDR3 sequence (DNA): TGTGCCAGCAGCCAAGCCTGGGGGCTGACAGATACGCAGTATTTT.

The chain carries TRBV7-8 and TRBJ1-4, with 9 positions matching TRBD1. J was trimmed by 8 bases and V by 5 bases; bases with no gene match: 3. The V gene's germline CDR1 is SGHVS and CDR2 FQNEAQ. The CDR3 loop spans 13 amino acids. This chain's CDR3 is CASSRDREEKLFF. The CDR3 region has the DNA TGTGCCAGCAGCCGGGACAGGGAGGAAAAACTGTTTTTT. The whole variable domain, remainder taken from reference TRBV7-8 and TRBJ1-4, is GAGVSQSPRYKVAKRGQDVALRCDPISGHVSLFWYQQALGQGPEFLTYFQNEAQLDKSGLPSDRFFAERPEGSVSTLKIQRTQQEDSAVYLCASSRDREEKLFFGSGTQLSVL.

The V and J genes are TRBV6-1 and TRBJ2-3; possible D gene TRBD2, 6 bases. Per germline, CDR1 MNHNS and CDR2 SASEGT. V shed 2 bases and J shed 2 bases, with 17 bases lying between them. The CDR3 has 17 amino acids. For the CDR3, the DNA is TGTGCCAGCAGTGAAAAAACTAGCCGGCTATACACAGATACGCAGTATTTT. It is translated as CASSEKTSRLYTDTQYF.